The 17 T cell receptor beta chains presented below share a single source sample, sequenced in a study of T cell responses to AZD1222 COVID-19 vaccine. Repertoires were generated with immunoSEQ multiplex PCR, while TCRdb's copy carries only in-frame clones and drops some. The table lists 15,000 or so clones, about three quarters of them singletons. Sequencing was performed on peripheral blood, taken 28 days after the second AZD1222 dose. All receptors derive from an adult who received the AZD1222 COVID-19 vaccine.

The V and J genes are TRBV15 and TRBJ1-4; tentatively, D is TRBD1 (6 bases). V gave up 1 base and J gave up 8 bases, with 14 bases separating them. This CDR3 spans 15 amino acids. CDR1 is LNHNV, CDR2 YYDKDF, per germline (reference sequence). CDR3 DNA sequence: TGTGCCACCAGCAGAGGGGAGGACAGCAGCGAAAAACTGTTTTTT. Its protein is CATSRGEDSSEKLFF.

This chain joins TRBV28 and TRBJ1-2; D might be TRBD1 (6 bases). Trimming pared 4 bases from V and 8 bases from J, leaving 14 bases between. This CDR3 has 13 residues. Germline CDR1 reads MDHEN; CDR2 reads SYDVKM. The CDR3 region is CASSSPQGYGYTF. Written as DNA, the CDR3 is TGTGCCAGCAGTTCACCACAGGGATACGGCTACACCTTC.

The chain is built from TRBV10-3 and TRBJ1-6; perhaps TRBD1 as D (6 bases). Germline CDR1 and CDR2: ENHRY and SYGVKD. This CDR3 is built from 13 residues. The V end lost 7 bases, the J end lost 10 bases, and 14 bases lay between the germline ends. The CDR3 DNA is TGTGCCATCACTGGGGGCGTAAGATCACCCCTCCACTTT. Residues: CAITGGVRSPLHF.

The V gene is TRBV7-9, the J gene TRBJ2-3; 9 bases match TRBD1. The J segment lost 3 bases and the V segment lost 7 bases, leaving 8 bases of the junction unmatched. CDR1 and CDR2 from the germline V gene are SEHNR and FQNEAQ (reference sequence). The CDR3 sequence is 15 residues long. CDR3 amino acids: CASTPRGQGTDTQYF. CDR3 DNA sequence: TGTGCCAGCACCCCACGAGGACAGGGGACAGATACGCAGTATTTT. The variable domain in full, with the rest retrieved from reference TRBV7-9 and TRBJ2-3, is DTGVSQNPRHKITKRGQNVTFRCDPISEHNRLYWYRQTLGQGPEFLTYFQNEAQLEKSRLLSDRFSAERPKGSFSTLEIQRTEQGDSAMYLCASTPRGQGTDTQYFGPGTRLTVL.

The gene calls are TRBV7-6 and TRBJ1-5, with D unresolved. CDR3 length equals 14 residues. Per germline, CDR1 SGHVS and CDR2 FNYEAQ. Trimming left V 3 bases short and J 3 bases short, with 9 bases between. CDR3 nucleotide sequence: TGTGCCAGCAGCTTTGGAGGGAACAATCAGCCCCAGCATTTT. Its protein is CASSFGGNNQPQHF.

The J gene is TRBJ2-7, the V gene TRBV5-4, with 9 bases that match TRBD1. Germline V lookup: CDR1 SGHNT, CDR2 YYREEE (reference sequence). There are 14 residues in the CDR3. V shed 3 bases and J 1 base; nucleotides not matched to a gene: 2. CDR3 sequence reads: CASSYGTGSYEQYF. Here the CDR3 DNA reads TGTGCCAGCAGCTACGGGACAGGGTCCTACGAGCAGTACTTC.

This clone was detected only a few times. The chain couples TRBV19 to TRBJ1-5; D gene uncertain. There are 12 residues in the CDR3. The V gene lost 6 bases and the J gene lost 6 bases, with 9 bases spanning the gap. Germline values: CDR1 LNHDA, CDR2 SQIVND (reference sequence). The CDR3: CASRAKGQPQHF. The CDR3, as DNA: TGTGCCAGTAGGGCGAAGGGTCAGCCCCAGCATTTT.

V usage is TRBV6-5 and J usage is TRBJ1-3; TRBD1 matches 7 bases. Per germline, CDR1 MNHEY and CDR2 SVGAGI. The CDR3 is made up of 14 amino acids. The V and J ends lost 7 bases and 6 bases, in that order; junction bases with no gene match: 9. This chain's CDR3 is CASTEGQSSNTIYF. The CDR3 DNA reads TGTGCCAGCACCGAGGGACAGTCCTCAAACACCATATATTTT.

The chain has TRBV25-1 and TRBJ2-5; 9 bases are a match to TRBD2. The trim removed 6 bases at V and 9 bases at J, leaving 2 bases unmatched. This CDR3 comprises 11 residues. The germline gives CDR1 MGHDK, CDR2 SYGVNS. CDR3 sequence reads: CASRAGGAQYF. CDR3 bases: TGTGCCAGCAGGGCGGGGGGGGCCCAGTACTTC. The whole variable domain, remainder taken from reference TRBV25-1 and TRBJ2-5, is EADIYQTPRYLVIGTGKKITLECSQTMGHDKMYWYQQDPGMELHLIHYSYGVNSTEKGDLSSESTVSRIRTEHFPLTLESARPSHTSQYLCASRAGGAQYFGPGTRLLVL.

The genes are TRBV4-1 and TRBJ1-1; no clear D gene. The V and J ends lost 5 bases and 1 base respectively, with 8 bases between them. The CDR3 extends over 13 amino acids. In germline, CDR1 is MGHRA, CDR2 YSYEKL. The CDR3 protein is CASSERRNTEAFF. The CDR3 bases are TGCGCCAGCAGCGAACGGCGGAACACTGAAGCTTTCTTT.

The rearrangement uses TRBV13 and TRBJ2-7; TRBD1 matches 9 bases. V was pared by 5 bases and J by 3 bases, with 8 bases of the junction left unmatched. The CDR3 totals 15 residues. Germline V gene data show CDR1 as PRHDT and CDR2 as FYEKMQ (reference sequence). The CDR3 region is CASSKLGQGIYEQYF. The CDR3 bases are TGTGCCAGCAGCAAATTGGGACAGGGAATCTACGAGCAGTACTTC.

The chain uses TRBV6-6 and TRBJ1-5; TRBD1 might be the D (5 bases). Per the germline V gene, CDR1 is MNHNY and CDR2 is SVGAGI (reference sequence). The ends were cut back, 2 bases at V and 3 bases at J, with 8 bases in the middle. The CDR3 has 14 residues. The CDR3 DNA reads as TGTGCCAGCAGTTACAAACAGGACAATCAGCCCCAGCATTTT. Protein: CASSYKQDNQPQHF.

The rearrangement joins TRBV7-9 to TRBJ2-3, with D possibly matching TRBD1 (5 bases). The CDR3 consists of 12 residues. Germline values: CDR1 SEHNR, CDR2 FQNEAQ (reference sequence). Trimming stripped 5 bases from V and 7 bases from J, with 10 bases between. The CDR3 DNA reads as TGTGCCAGCAGCGCCACAGGTTATACGCAGTATTTT. This gives the protein CASSATGYTQYF. The whole variable domain, filled in from reference TRBV7-9 and TRBJ2-3, reads DTGVSQNPRHKITKRGQNVTFRCDPISEHNRLYWYRQTLGQGPEFLTYFQNEAQLEKSRLLSDRFSAERPKGSFSTLEIQRTEQGDSAMYLCASSATGYTQYFGPGTRLTVL.

The chain has TRBV6-4 and TRBJ1-1; D remains unclear. V lost 0 bases and J 5 bases, leaving 10 bases between the germline ends. Germline V CDR1 and CDR2: MRHNA, SNTAGT. The length of the CDR3 is 14 residues. This CDR3 reads CASSDSSRGTEAFF. Here the CDR3 DNA reads TGTGCCAGCAGTGACTCGAGTCGGGGTACTGAAGCTTTCTTT.

The CDR3: CASSLGRAGNTIYF. The CDR3 nucleotides read TGTGCCAGCAGCTTAGGCAGGGCTGGAAACACCATATATTTT. This rearrangement joins TRBV13 to TRBJ1-3; perhaps TRBD1 as D (5 bases). Germline V gene lookup returns CDR1 PRHDT and CDR2 FYEKMQ (reference sequence). The CDR3 extends over 14 amino acids. V was shortened by 0 bases and J by 2 bases, with 5 bases between the two germline ends.

This clone was detected a few times. J is TRBJ2-7 and V is TRBV28, with a tentative D call TRBD2 (6 bases). V was pared by 7 bases and J by 0 bases, with 13 bases between. The germline CDR1 and CDR2 sequences are MDHEN and SYDVKM. The CDR3 is 14 amino acids. This chain's CDR3 is CASTLVGSSYEQYF. The CDR3 region has the DNA TGTGCCAGCACCCTTGTCGGGAGCTCCTACGAGCAGTACTTC.

CDR3 residues: CSVGTGGPYGYTF. The CDR3, as DNA: TGCAGCGTCGGGACAGGGGGACCCTATGGCTACACCTTC. The chain uses TRBV29-1 and TRBJ1-2; 11 bases align to TRBD1. Germline V gene data show CDR1 as SQVTM and CDR2 as ANQGSEA. Losses at the gene ends were 6 bases for V and 4 bases for J; bases not matched to a gene: 4. CDR3 size: 13 residues.